Below are 18 T cell receptor beta chains sequenced from a single sample in a study of blood T cell repertoires in COVID-19. The data were produced by immunoSEQ multiplex PCR, yet TCRdb's version contains in-frame clones alone and is incomplete. The table includes approximately 200,000 clones, around nine tenths detected once. What was sequenced was peripheral blood. The receptors come from a woman aged 55-69 years with acute or convalescent COVID-19.

This clone was recorded once. V gene TRBV7-3 combines with J gene TRBJ2-1; 7 bases match TRBD2. The germline V gene encodes CDR1 SGHTA and CDR2 FQGTGA. The CDR3 has 16 amino acids. Trimming cost V 1 base and J 5 bases; bases outside gene matches: 8. The CDR3 protein is CASSLNHGGIHNEQFF. For the CDR3, the DNA is TGTGCCAGCAGCTTAAATCACGGGGGGATCCACAATGAGCAGTTCTTC.

The V and J genes are TRBV24-1 and TRBJ2-1, with D maybe TRBD2 (5 bases). The CDR3 has 15 residues. Trimming stripped 5 bases from V and 5 bases from J, with 15 bases between. Germline V lookup: CDR1 KGHDR, CDR2 SFDVKD. CDR3 loop: CATSAGLLVDNEQFF. CDR3 nucleotides: TGTGCCACCAGTGCCGGACTCCTTGTGGACAATGAGCAGTTCTTC.

This chain connects TRBV7-3 to TRBJ1-1; TRBD1 matches 8 bases. Germline V gene sequence: CDR1 SGHTA, CDR2 FQGTGA. Trimming cost V 5 bases and J 0 bases; bases outside gene matches: 5. The CDR3 covers 15 residues. The CDR3 reads CASSPGTGLNTEAFF. As DNA, the CDR3 is TGTGCCAGCAGCCCGGGGACAGGTTTGAACACTGAAGCTTTCTTT.

In regard to this clone: A much bigger clone sits one base away, suggesting this may be a read error. The chain combines TRBV5-6 with TRBJ1-1, with no clear D. The CDR3 is 12 residues long. The V gene's germline CDR1 is SGHDT and CDR2 YYEEEE. The germline V and J ends were trimmed by 2 bases and 1 base, with 3 bases remaining between them. The CDR3 sequence: CASSFQNTEAFF. CDR3 nucleotides: TGTGCCAGCAGCTTCCAGAACACTGAAGCTTTCTTT.

J is TRBJ2-7 and V is TRBV28; TRBD1 aligns across 8 bases. CDR1 is MDHEN, CDR2 SYDVKM, per germline. The length of the CDR3 is 14 residues. The ends lost 3 bases at V and 4 bases at J; junction bases unmatched: 5. The CDR3 protein is CASSLGRGPYEQYF. The CDR3, as DNA: TGTGCCAGCAGTTTGGGCAGGGGGCCTTACGAGCAGTACTTC.

This chain uses TRBV27 with TRBJ1-5; possible D gene TRBD1, 6 bases. From germline, CDR1 is MNHEY and CDR2 SMNVEV (reference sequence). V lost 3 bases to trimming and J lost 5 bases, with 11 bases between them. CDR3 size: 14 residues. CDR3 sequence (DNA): TGTGCCAGCAGTTTGGGGGACAACTATCAGCCCCAGCATTTT. It codes for CASSLGDNYQPQHF.

The gene calls are TRBV3-1 (or the pseudogene TRBV3-2) and TRBJ2-5; D unresolved. Germline V CDR1 and CDR2: LGHDT, YNNKEL (reference sequence). Trimming left V 0 bases short and J 2 bases short, with 10 bases between. The CDR3 is 15 amino acids. The CDR3 bases are TGTGCCAGCAGCCAAGATGAGGCGGTTCAAGAGACCCAGTACTTC. Its protein is CASSQDEAVQETQYF.

This sequence joins TRBV9 and TRBJ1-1, with a tentative D call TRBD1 (6 bases). V lost 6 bases and J lost 0, with 15 bases in between. This CDR3 comprises 15 residues. The germline V gene has CDR1 SGDLS and CDR2 YYNGEE. In DNA, the CDR3 is TGTGCCAGCAAAAGGACAGACTTCATGAACACTGAAGCTTTCTTT. Its protein product is CASKRTDFMNTEAFF.

This chain joins TRBV9 and TRBJ1-1; 9 nucleotides align to TRBD1. Germline lookup yields CDR1 SGDLS and CDR2 YYNGEE. The CDR3 loop spans 14 amino acids. With 4 bases clipped from V and 2 bases from J, the junction kept 3 bases outside the gene matches. The CDR3 sequence: CASSPGQGNTEAFF. The CDR3 bases are TGTGCCAGCAGCCCGGGACAGGGCAACACTGAAGCTTTCTTT. Together with reference TRBV9 and TRBJ1-1, the CDR3 gives the full variable domain: DSGVTQTPKHLITATGQRVTLRCSPRSGDLSVYWYQQSLDQGLQFLIQYYNGEERAKGNILERFSAQQFPDLHSELNLSSLELGDSALYFCASSPGQGNTEAFFGQGTRLTVV.

The chain couples TRBV10-3 to TRBJ2-7; 15 nucleotides match TRBD2. This CDR3 is 16 amino acids long. The V and J ends lost 5 bases and 5 bases, in that order; junction bases with no gene match: 7. CDR1 and CDR2 (germline): ENHRY, SYGVKD. CDR3 loop: CAISLGLAGGNHEQYF. CDR3 sequence (DNA): TGTGCCATCAGTTTAGGACTAGCGGGAGGGAACCACGAGCAGTACTTC.

The rearrangement joins TRBV27 to TRBJ1-2; the D is unclear. The ends were cut back, 1 base at V and 2 bases at J, with 11 bases in the middle. This CDR3 is built from 15 residues. Germline assignment: CDR1 MNHEY and CDR2 SMNVEV (reference sequence). CDR3 nucleotide sequence: TGTGCCAGCAGTTTATTTTCAGGCCCAAACTATGGCTACACCTTC. It yields the protein CASSLFSGPNYGYTF.

The CDR3 sequence is CASSLDRAGGYTF. In nucleotides, the CDR3 is TGTGCCAGCAGTCTGGACAGGGCGGGTGGCTACACCTTC. The V gene is TRBV28, the J gene TRBJ1-2; TRBD1 matches 8 bases. After removal of 5 bases from V and 7 bases from J, the junction contained 6 bases not matched to a gene. The CDR3 runs 13 residues. The germline gives CDR1 MDHEN, CDR2 SYDVKM.

The chain uses TRBV30 and TRBJ2-1; 12 bases align to TRBD2. The CDR3 loop spans 15 amino acids. Germline V gene data show CDR1 as GTSNPN and CDR2 as SVGIG (reference sequence). With 2 bases clipped from V and 4 bases from J, the junction kept 3 bases outside the gene matches. DNA for the CDR3: TGTGCCTGGAGTCCGACTAGCGGGGGTTACAATGAGCAGTTCTTC. Its translation: CAWSPTSGGYNEQFF.

The gene calls are TRBV28 and TRBJ2-2, with TRBD2 as a possible D gene (6 bases). This CDR3 spans 15 amino acids. The germline CDR1 and CDR2 sequences are MDHEN and SYDVKM. The V end lost 2 bases, the J end lost 0 bases, and 7 bases lay between the germline ends. CDR3 bases: TGTGCCAGCAGTTTACGGGGGTCGAACACCGGGGAGCTGTTTTTT. This encodes CASSLRGSNTGELFF.

The rearrangement joins TRBV19 to TRBJ2-1; 11 positions agree with TRBD1. The CDR3 runs 15 residues. The germline V gene encodes CDR1 LNHDA and CDR2 SQIVND (reference sequence). Unmatched junction bases numbered 9, after V lost 6 bases and J lost 8 bases. This CDR3 is CASREPGQGVYEQFF. DNA of the CDR3: TGTGCCAGTAGAGAACCGGGACAGGGGGTCTATGAGCAGTTCTTC.

The chain uses TRBV27 and TRBJ2-5; 7 positions match TRBD2. The junction had 15 bases not matched to a gene; V was cut back by 6 bases and J by 5 bases. CDR1 MNHEY and CDR2 SMNVEV come from the germline V gene (reference sequence). CDR3 length equals 16 residues. The CDR3 reads CASSLISRGTGETQYF. CDR3 in DNA: TGTGCCAGCAGCCTTATTTCGCGGGGGACCGGGGAGACCCAGTACTTC.

The J gene is TRBJ1-1, the V gene TRBV19; 8 positions match TRBD1. Germline V gene data show CDR1 as LNHDA and CDR2 as SQIVND (reference sequence). Trimming took 2 bases from V and 4 from J; bases not matched to a gene: 3. CDR3 length equals 14 residues. The CDR3 DNA follows: TGTGCCAGTAGTATACAGGACAGGGCCACTGAAGCTTTCTTT. This encodes CASSIQDRATEAFF.

The chain uses TRBV4-1 and TRBJ2-1, with 12 bases fitting TRBD1. Germline CDR1 and CDR2: MGHRA and YSYEKL. The trim removed 1 base at V and 12 bases at J, leaving 10 bases unmatched. CDR3 length equals 16 residues. CDR3 protein: CASSQVGDRGRVGQFF. CDR3 coding DNA: TGCGCCAGCAGCCAAGTGGGGGACAGGGGGCGAGTGGGGCAGTTCTTC.